This entry concerns a single T cell receptor (beta chain). This specimen belongs to a study of blood T cell repertoires in COVID-19. This table comes from immunoSEQ multiplex PCR, and its TCRdb copy is limited to in-frame clones, with some not included. The sample consists of some 300,000 clones, roughly 89% of them appearing once. The clonotype originates from a woman in her twenties or thirties who had recovered from COVID-19. The source material was PBMCs or T cells enriched from blood (not recorded which).

In DNA, the CDR3 is TGTGCCAGCGCGGTGTTCCCCGGGGGTTACGAGCAGTACTTC. It is translated as CASAVFPGGYEQYF. This chain connects TRBV6-4 to TRBJ2-7, with D perhaps matching TRBD2 (6 bases). The germline V gene has CDR1 MRHNA and CDR2 SNTAGT. The CDR3 loop spans 14 amino acids. Trimming took 8 bases from V and 4 from J, leaving 18 bases between them.